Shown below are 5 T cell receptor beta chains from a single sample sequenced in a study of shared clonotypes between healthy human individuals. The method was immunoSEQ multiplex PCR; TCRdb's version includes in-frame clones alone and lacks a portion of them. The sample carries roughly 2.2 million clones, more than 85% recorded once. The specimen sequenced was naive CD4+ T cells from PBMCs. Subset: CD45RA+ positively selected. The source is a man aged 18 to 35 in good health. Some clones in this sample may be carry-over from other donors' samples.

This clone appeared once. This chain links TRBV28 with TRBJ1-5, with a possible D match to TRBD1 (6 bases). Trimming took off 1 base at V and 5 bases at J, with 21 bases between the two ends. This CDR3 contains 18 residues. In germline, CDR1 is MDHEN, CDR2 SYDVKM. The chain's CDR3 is CASSLSLLRGRGHQPQHF. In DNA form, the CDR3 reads TGTGCCAGCAGTTTATCCCTCCTTCGGGGCAGGGGCCATCAGCCCCAGCATTTT.

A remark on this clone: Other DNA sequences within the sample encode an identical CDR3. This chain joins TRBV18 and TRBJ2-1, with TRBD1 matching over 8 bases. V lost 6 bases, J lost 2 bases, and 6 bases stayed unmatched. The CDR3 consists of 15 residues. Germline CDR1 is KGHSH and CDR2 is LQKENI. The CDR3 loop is CASSPGQGAYNEQFF. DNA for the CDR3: TGTGCCAGCTCGCCCGGACAGGGAGCCTACAATGAGCAGTTCTTC.

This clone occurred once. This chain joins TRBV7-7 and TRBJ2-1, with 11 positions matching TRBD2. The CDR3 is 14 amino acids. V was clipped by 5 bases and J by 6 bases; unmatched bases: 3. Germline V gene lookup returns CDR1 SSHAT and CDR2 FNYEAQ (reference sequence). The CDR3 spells CASSRLAGSNEQFF. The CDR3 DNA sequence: TGTGCCAGCAGCCGACTAGCGGGAAGCAATGAGCAGTTCTTC.

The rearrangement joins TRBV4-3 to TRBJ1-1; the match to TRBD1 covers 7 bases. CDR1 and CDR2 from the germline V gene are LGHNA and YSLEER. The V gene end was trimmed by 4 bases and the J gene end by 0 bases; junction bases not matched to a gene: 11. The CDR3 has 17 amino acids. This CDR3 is CASSPGQAEGMNTEAFF. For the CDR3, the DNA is TGCGCCAGCAGCCCAGGACAGGCAGAAGGGATGAACACTGAAGCTTTCTTT.

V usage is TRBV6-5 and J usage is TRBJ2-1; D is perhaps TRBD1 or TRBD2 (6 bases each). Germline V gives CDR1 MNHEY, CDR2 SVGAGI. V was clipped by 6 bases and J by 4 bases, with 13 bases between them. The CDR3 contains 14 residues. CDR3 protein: CASRQGLQYNEQFF. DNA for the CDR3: TGTGCCAGCAGACAGGGACTTCAATACAATGAGCAGTTCTTC.